The present T cell receptor (beta chain) was sequenced within a study of cytomegalovirus exposure and HLA in healthy donors. As for the study in general: Of 350 to 400 genotyped donors, 75% to 90% grouped in the Caucasian-associated ancestry cluster. Study outcomes and limitations: What was likely a sequencing artifact was a cluster of highly shared sequence variants. Presence/absence analyses took donor sequencing depth as roughly uniform. Most TCRs appeared rarely, but some public TCRs recurred in many donors.

PCR was performed using 60 Vbeta and 13 Jbeta primers. Sequencing used immunoSEQ multiplex PCR; TCRdb keeps in-frame clones, though not all of them. Counted here are about 110,000 clones, 65% to 85% occurring once; the ten biggest clones make up roughly 3%. The trim removed 3 bases at V and 5 bases at J, leaving 11 bases unmatched. Germline CDR1 SGDLS, CDR2 YYNGEE. The length of the CDR3 is 15 residues. On this clone: Its cognate antigen is unknown.

The specimen was PBMCs. The V and J genes are TRBV9 and TRBJ2-7; 7 bases agree with TRBD1. This TCR was sampled from a male donor in good health and CMV-seropositive. CDR3 protein: CASSAHTGESHEQYF. In DNA, the CDR3 is TGTGCCAGCAGCGCCCACACAGGGGAGAGCCACGAGCAGTACTTC.